These T cell receptor beta chains were read from a single sample in a study of T cell clonotyping in hematopoietic cell transplantation. TCRdb's copy holds only in-frame clones and misses some; the assay was immunoSEQ multiplex PCR. The sample has approximately 14,000 clones, 95% to 98% seen once; the top ten hold roughly 4%. Sequenced here: peripheral blood mononuclear cells, sampled 30 days after allogeneic stem cell transplant. These receptors all come from a female patient aged 45 to 65 who had an allogeneic stem cell transplant from an unrelated donor, so T cells may come from the graft donor. Some clones in this sample may be carry-over from other donors' samples. Both conserved end residues are part of each CDR3. Fields, in order: V gene, J gene, D gene, clone size, CDR3 protein, CDR3 DNA. D genes are given only for firm matches. Part of the rows lack a size; the others show once, few, many or a class for expanded clones.

TRBV6-5,TRBJ1-2,NA,NA,CASSYSGIFFNYGYTF,TGTGCCAGCAGTTACTCGGGTATATTCTTTAACTATGGCTACACCTTC
TRBV20-1,TRBJ2-7,NA,once,CSARGPYEQYF,TGCAGTGCTAGAGGCCCATACGAGCAGTACTTC
TRBV6-6,TRBJ2-2,TRBD1,NA,CASSKPGQTNTGELFF,TGTGCCAGCAGTAAACCGGGACAGACTAACACCGGGGAGCTGTTTTTT
TRBV6-5,TRBJ2-7,TRBD1,NA,CASSRTGTGGYEQYF,TGTGCCAGCAGCCGGACCGGGACAGGGGGCTACGAGCAGTACTTC
TRBV6-5,TRBJ2-4,TRBD1,NA,CASSLTGEPKNIQYF,TGTGCCAGCAGCCTAACAGGGGAGCCCAAAAACATTCAGTACTTC
TRBV6-5,TRBJ1-1,NA,NA,CASSYRPGANTEAFF,TGTGCCAGCAGTTACCGCCCTGGGGCTAACACTGAAGCTTTCTTT
TRBV15,TRBJ1-5,NA,NA,CATSRDRNQPQHF,TGTGCCACCAGCAGAGATCGCAATCAGCCCCAGCATTTT
TRBV14,TRBJ1-5,NA,NA,CASSQGSQPQHF,TGTGCCAGCAGCCAAGGTTCACAGCCCCAGCATTTT
TRBV7-2,TRBJ2-3,TRBD1,NA,CASSARDRDTQYF,TGTGCCAGCAGCGCCCGGGACAGAGATACGCAGTATTTT
TRBV30,TRBJ1-2,NA,NA,CAWTTGQYGYTF,TGTGCCTGGACAACGGGACAATATGGCTACACCTTC
TRBV29-1,TRBJ2-7,NA,NA,CSVDSGSSAYEQYF,TGCAGCGTCGACTCAGGGTCGAGTGCCTACGAGCAGTACTTC
TRBV30,TRBJ2-1,NA,NA,CAWSGGVNEQFF,TGTGCCTGGAGTGGAGGGGTTAATGAGCAGTTCTTC
TRBV5-6,TRBJ2-3,TRBD1,NA,CASSSDRGPRDTQYF,TGTGCCAGCAGTTCCGACAGGGGGCCGAGAGATACGCAGTATTTT
TRBV28,TRBJ1-5,TRBD1,NA,CASSSRTGPHQPQHF,TGTGCCAGCAGTTCTCGGACAGGGCCTCATCAGCCCCAGCATTTT
TRBV7-9,TRBJ1-5,TRBD1,NA,CASSPGDRGFSKPQHF,TGTGCCAGCAGCCCAGGGGACAGGGGATTCTCGAAGCCCCAGCATTTT
TRBV4-2,TRBJ1-2,TRBD1,NA,CASRRTGAYGYTF,TGTGCCAGCAGACGCACAGGGGCCTATGGCTACACCTTC
TRBV7-6,TRBJ2-2,NA,NA,CASSYLDSTGELFF,TGTGCCAGCAGTTACCTTGACAGCACCGGGGAGCTGTTTTTT
TRBV5-1,TRBJ2-7,TRBD2,NA,CASSLESGSSYEQYF,TGCGCCAGCAGCTTGGAAAGCGGGAGCTCCTACGAGCAGTACTTC
TRBV6-5,TRBJ2-7,NA,NA,CASSRDNTYEQYF,TGTGCCAGCAGTCGGGACAACACCTACGAGCAGTACTTC
TRBV7-8,TRBJ1-2,TRBD1,NA,CASSLETGPASGYTF,TGTGCCAGCAGCTTGGAGACAGGGCCTGCTTCGGGCTACACCTTC
TRBV20-1,TRBJ1-2,NA,NA,CSVRGPYGYTF,TGCAGTGTTAGAGGACCTTATGGCTACACCTTC
TRBV14,TRBJ1-1,TRBD1,NA,CASSRGTAQAFF,TGTGCCAGCAGCCGGGGGACAGCCCAAGCTTTCTTT
TRBV6-6,TRBJ1-1,NA,NA,CASSNRWGEAFF,TGTGCCAGCAGTAACCGTTGGGGAGAAGCTTTCTTT
TRBV5-1,TRBJ2-2,TRBD2,NA,CASSLAGGRSTGELFF,TGCGCCAGCAGCTTGGCCGGGGGGAGGAGCACCGGGGAGCTGTTTTTT
TRBV29-1,TRBJ1-1,NA,NA,CSVGRGNTEAFF,TGCAGCGTTGGCAGGGGAAACACTGAAGCTTTCTTT
TRBV5-1,TRBJ1-6,NA,once,CASSLENSPLHF,TGCGCCAGCAGCTTGGAGAATTCACCCCTCCACTTT
TRBV30,TRBJ2-1,NA,NA,CAWSRDSYNEQFF,TGTGCCTGGAGTCGGGACTCGTACAATGAGCAGTTCTTC
TRBV19,TRBJ1-1,NA,NA,CASRMAGNTEAFF,TGTGCCAGTAGAATGGCTGGTAACACTGAAGCTTTCTTT
TRBV4-1,TRBJ2-7,NA,NA,CASSLAGRGYEQYF,TGCGCCAGCAGCCTCGCCGGACGGGGCTACGAGCAGTACTTC
TRBV11-2,TRBJ2-7,TRBD1,NA,CASSLDQGDEQYF,TGTGCCAGCAGCTTAGATCAGGGGGACGAGCAGTACTTC
TRBV11-2,TRBJ1-6,NA,NA,CASSLARERPNSPLHF,TGTGCCAGCAGCTTAGCCAGGGAGAGACCGAATTCACCCCTCCACTTT
TRBV13,TRBJ2-1,NA,NA,CASSSNQADNEQFF,TGTGCCAGCAGCTCCAATCAGGCTGACAATGAGCAGTTCTTC
TRBV2,TRBJ1-2,NA,NA,CASSSQGYGYTF,TGTGCCAGCAGTAGTCAGGGTTATGGCTACACCTTC
TRBV19,TRBJ2-5,NA,NA,CASSIEGRGETQYF,TGTGCCAGTAGTATAGAGGGTAGAGGCGAGACCCAGTACTTC
TRBV13,TRBJ2-7,TRBD1,NA,CASSLGPGQLAYEQYF,TGTGCCAGCAGCCTTGGGCCGGGACAGCTAGCCTACGAGCAGTACTTC
TRBV5-8,TRBJ1-1,TRBD1,NA,CASSPGQTYPPNTEAFF,TGTGCCAGCAGCCCGGGACAGACCTACCCCCCGAACACTGAAGCTTTCTTT
TRBV7-8,TRBJ2-7,TRBD1,NA,CASSEGQRSYEQYF,TGTGCCAGCAGCGAGGGACAGAGGTCCTACGAGCAGTACTTC
TRBV6-4,TRBJ1-6,NA,NA,CASSGAENSPLHF,TGTGCCAGCAGTGGGGCAGAGAATTCACCCCTCCACTTT
TRBV30,TRBJ1-2,NA,once,CAWSSGGNYGYTF,TGTGCCTGGAGTTCCGGGGGAAACTATGGCTACACCTTC
TRBV6-5,TRBJ2-6,TRBD1,NA,CASSRRQGNVLTF,TGTGCCAGCAGTAGAAGACAGGGCAACGTCCTGACTTTC
TRBV6-6,TRBJ1-5,NA,once,CASSYSGRNQPQHF,TGTGCCAGCAGTTACTCGGGGAGGAATCAGCCCCAGCATTTT
TRBV27,TRBJ2-5,NA,NA,CASRGHLQETQYF,TGTGCCAGCCGAGGGCACCTCCAAGAGACCCAGTACTTC
TRBV11-3,TRBJ1-1,NA,NA,CASSLTGNTEAFF,TGTGCCAGCAGCTTGACGGGGAACACTGAAGCTTTCTTT
TRBV2,TRBJ1-5,NA,NA,CASSDRDSGQPQHF,TGTGCCAGCAGTGACAGGGATTCCGGTCAGCCCCAGCATTTT
TRBV7-3,TRBJ1-2,TRBD1,NA,CASSLNGRGNYGYTF,TGTGCCAGCAGCTTAAATGGCAGGGGGAACTATGGCTACACCTTC
TRBV5-3,TRBJ2-3,TRBD2,NA,CARSSVGRETDTQYF,TGTGCCAGAAGCTCCGTCGGGAGGGAAACGGATACGCAGTATTTT
TRBV6-4,TRBJ1-6,NA,NA,CASSDVDGSSYNSPLHF,TGTGCCAGCAGTGACGTGGACGGGAGCTCCTATAATTCACCCCTCCACTTT
TRBV9,TRBJ1-1,NA,NA,CASSRYPDSLNTEAFF,TGTGCCAGCAGCCGATACCCGGACAGCTTGAACACTGAAGCTTTCTTT
TRBV7-6,TRBJ1-1,NA,NA,CASSSQENTEAFF,TGTGCCAGCAGCTCTCAGGAGAACACTGAAGCTTTCTTT